This TCR beta chain derives from a study of human T cells and chemical hapten exposure. This clonotype was seen many times. The CDR3 loop spans 14 amino acids. Trimming pared 7 bases from V and 1 base from J, leaving 13 bases between. In germline, CDR1 is SGHTA, CDR2 FQGNSA. TCRdb analysed the RACE reads with MiXCR anew, one entry per CDR3 protein. The table shows 90,000 or so distinct CDR3 sequences, with 6.5% to 10% occurring only once. Stated time point: pre-sensitization, week 0. Indicated treatment: therapeutic diphenylcyclopropenone sensitization with weekly scalp DPC. The chain joins TRBV7-2 to TRBJ2-5; D not resolved. The receptor was derived from a man aged 35 to 55 with alopecia areata. Some clones in this sample may be carry-over from other donors' samples. Specimen: whole blood, collected in connection with sensitization to the hapten diphenylcyclopropenone (DPC). The chain's CDR3 is CASKLMVSQETQYF. DNA for the CDR3: TGTGCCAGCAAGCTTATGGTCTCCCAAGAGACCCAGTACTTC.